This T cell receptor (beta chain) was sequenced in a study of blood T cell repertoires in COVID-19. This table comes from immunoSEQ multiplex PCR, and its TCRdb copy is limited to in-frame clones, with some not included. The profile covers about 180,000 clones, with about nine tenths appearing a single time and 9% taken by the ten largest. Participant ages covered about 18 to 89 years across around 25 US areas. Trimming cost V 1 base and J 3 bases, with 4 bases left between them. The CDR3 loop spans 12 amino acids. Looked up from germline, CDR1 is SGHRS and CDR2 is YFSETQ. The J gene is TRBJ1-1, the V gene TRBV5-1, with D hard to call. The TCR originated in a woman aged 18-35 years who had recovered from COVID-19. The specimen sequenced was PBMCs or T cells enriched from blood (not recorded which). The CDR3 loop reads CASSLSDTEAFF. The CDR3 DNA follows: TGCGCCAGCAGCTTGTCGGACACTGAAGCTTTCTTT.